This TCR beta chain was retrieved from a study of technical replicates of blood from a handful of donors. TCRdb's table, derived via immunoSEQ multiplex PCR, lists solely in-frame clones and lacks some. This sample has around 76,000 clones, with 85% to 95% found just once. The V gene's germline CDR1 is PRHDT and CDR2 FYEKMQ (reference sequence). V lost 2 bases, J lost 3 bases, and 3 bases stayed unmatched. The CDR3 length is 16 residues. The TCR comes from a human donor in good health. The chain couples TRBV13 to TRBJ2-3; 12 bases are shared with TRBD2. Sequenced material: T cells isolated from PBMCs. The CDR3 sequence: CASSLRTSGITDTQYF. CDR3 bases: TGTGCCAGCAGCTTACGGACTAGCGGGATTACAGATACGCAGTATTTT.